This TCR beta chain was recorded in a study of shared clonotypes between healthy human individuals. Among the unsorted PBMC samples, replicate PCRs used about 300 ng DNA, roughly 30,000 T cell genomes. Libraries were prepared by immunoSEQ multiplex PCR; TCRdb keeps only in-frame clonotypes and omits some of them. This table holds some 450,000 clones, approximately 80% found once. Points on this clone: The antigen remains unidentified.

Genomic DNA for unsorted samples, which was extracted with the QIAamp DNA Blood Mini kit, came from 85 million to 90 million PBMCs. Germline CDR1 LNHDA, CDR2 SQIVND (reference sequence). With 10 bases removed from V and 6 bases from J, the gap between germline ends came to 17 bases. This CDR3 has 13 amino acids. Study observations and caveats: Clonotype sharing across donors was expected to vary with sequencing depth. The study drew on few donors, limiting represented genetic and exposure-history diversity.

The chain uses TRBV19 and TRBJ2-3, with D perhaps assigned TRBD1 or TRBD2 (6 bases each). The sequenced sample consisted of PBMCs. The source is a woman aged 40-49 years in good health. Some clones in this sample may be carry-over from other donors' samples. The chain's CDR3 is CATGDTRFDTQYF. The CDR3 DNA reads TGTGCCACGGGGGACACAAGGTTCGATACGCAGTATTTT. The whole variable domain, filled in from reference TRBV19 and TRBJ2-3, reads DGGITQSPKYLFRKEGQNVTLSCEQNLNHDAMYWYRQDPGQGLRLIYYSQIVNDFQKGDIAEGYSVSREKKESFPLTVTSAQKNPTAFYLCATGDTRFDTQYFGPGTRLTVL.